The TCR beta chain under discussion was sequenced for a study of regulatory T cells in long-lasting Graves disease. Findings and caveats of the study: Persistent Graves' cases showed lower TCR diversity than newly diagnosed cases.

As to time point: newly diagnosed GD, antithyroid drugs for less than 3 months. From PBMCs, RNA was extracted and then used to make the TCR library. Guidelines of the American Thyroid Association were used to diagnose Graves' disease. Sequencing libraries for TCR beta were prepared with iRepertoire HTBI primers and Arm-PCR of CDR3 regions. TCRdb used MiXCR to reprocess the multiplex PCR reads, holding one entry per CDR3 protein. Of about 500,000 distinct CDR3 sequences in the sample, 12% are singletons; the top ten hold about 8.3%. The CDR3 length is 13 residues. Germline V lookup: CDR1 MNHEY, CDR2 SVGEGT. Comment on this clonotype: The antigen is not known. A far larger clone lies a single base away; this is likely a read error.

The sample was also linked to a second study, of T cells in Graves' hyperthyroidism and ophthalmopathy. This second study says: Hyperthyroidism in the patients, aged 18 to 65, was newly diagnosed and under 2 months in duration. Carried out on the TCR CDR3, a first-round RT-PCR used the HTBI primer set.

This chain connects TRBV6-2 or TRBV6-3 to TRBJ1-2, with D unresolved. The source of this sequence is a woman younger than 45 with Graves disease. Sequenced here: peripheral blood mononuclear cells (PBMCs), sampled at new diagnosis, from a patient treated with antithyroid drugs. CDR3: CANSEAENYGYTF. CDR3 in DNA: TGTGCCAACAGTGAAGCAGAAAACTATGGCTACACCTTC.